A single T cell receptor beta chain is shown here with its context. This sample stems from a study of blood T cell repertoires in COVID-19. Which cohort a participant joined came from the clinical history participants gave. Recovered participants had two consecutive negative NP/OP PCR tests, healthcare professional clearance, or symptom resolution. Germline lookup yields CDR1 LNHDA and CDR2 SQIVND (reference sequence). V lost 6 bases and J lost 4; bases outside the gene matches: 17. The CDR3 is 17 residues long. Only in-frame clones appear in the TCRdb table, and some are missing; sequencing was by immunoSEQ multiplex PCR. The sample contains about 200,000 clones, around 90% of which appear only once.

J is TRBJ1-1 and V is TRBV19, with TRBD1 matching 7 bases. Sequencing was done on a sample of PBMCs or T cells enriched from blood (not recorded which). The receptor's source is a young woman who had recovered from COVID-19. The CDR3 DNA sequence: TGTGCCAGTAGACCCGGTGGGACAGATGCTCTCGGCACTGAAGCTTTCTTT. It is translated as CASRPGGTDALGTEAFF. Supplemented by reference TRBV19 and TRBJ1-1, the full variable domain reads DGGITQSPKYLFRKEGQNVTLSCEQNLNHDAMYWYRQDPGQGLRLIYYSQIVNDFQKGDIAEGYSVSREKKESFPLTVTSAQKNPTAFYLCASRPGGTDALGTEAFFGQGTRLTVV.